One sample yielded the 18 T cell receptor beta chains listed below, sequenced in a study of cytomegalovirus exposure and HLA in healthy donors. Vbeta (60) and Jbeta (13) primers were used in the PCR. Assay used: immunoSEQ multiplex PCR; TCRdb lists only in-frame clones, some missing. Altogether 110,000 or so clones are present, 70% to 80% being singletons, with the ten largest covering 5.4%. Input material: PBMCs. All receptors derive from a woman in her 30s in good health and CMV-seropositive.

This chain uses TRBV6-1 with TRBJ2-1; TRBD2 aligns across 7 bases. Germline CDR1 reads MNHNS; CDR2 reads SASEGT. This CDR3 contains 15 residues. V dropped 8 bases and J dropped 3; count of bases not matched to a gene: 10. The CDR3: CASLVRLADYNEQFF. CDR3 nucleotides: TGTGCCAGCCTGGTTCGGCTAGCGGACTACAATGAGCAGTTCTTC.

This sequence joins TRBV27 and TRBJ2-3; TRBD2 agrees at 8 bases. The germline gives CDR1 MNHEY, CDR2 SMNVEV (reference sequence). This CDR3 spans 14 amino acids. The V segment lost 3 bases and the J segment 4 bases; nucleotides outside the gene matches: 3. This chain's CDR3 is CASSFSSGADTQYF. Written as DNA, the CDR3 is TGTGCCAGCAGTTTCAGTAGCGGGGCAGATACGCAGTATTTT.

The chain carries TRBV10-1 and TRBJ2-3; D ambiguous. V was cut by 0 bases and J by 2 bases, with 12 bases left in between. The germline CDR1 and CDR2 sequences are WNHNN and SYGVQD (reference sequence). The CDR3 is 16 residues long. The CDR3 coding sequence is TGCGCCAGCAGTGAGTCGTACAGCCTAAACACAGATACGCAGTATTTT. The encoded protein is CASSESYSLNTDTQYF.

This clone showed up just a few times. The chain carries TRBV30 and TRBJ1-1, with D possibly matching TRBD1 (6 bases). The CDR3 contains 12 residues. V was trimmed by 7 bases and J by 6 bases, leaving 15 bases between them. CDR1 is GTSNPN, CDR2 SVGIG, per germline (reference sequence). The CDR3 protein is CASTDRSPEAFF. Here the CDR3 DNA reads TGTGCCTCGACTGACAGGAGCCCTGAAGCTTTCTTT.

This CDR3 reads CASSDYQPQHF. The CDR3 DNA reads TGTGCCAGTAGTGACTATCAGCCCCAGCATTTT. The chain is built from TRBV19 and TRBJ1-5; D gene ambiguous. V lost 5 bases and J lost 5, with 4 bases in between. Germline assignment: CDR1 LNHDA and CDR2 SQIVND (reference sequence). This CDR3 is built from 11 residues.

The gene calls are TRBV7-9 and TRBJ1-3; the D is unclear. The germline V gene has CDR1 SEHNR and CDR2 FQNEAQ (reference sequence). The CDR3 runs to 16 residues. V was pared by 2 bases and J by 0 bases, with 11 bases between. CDR3 in DNA: TGTGCCAGCAGCTTAAGCACCGGAGCCTCTGGAAACACCATATATTTT. It yields the protein CASSLSTGASGNTIYF.

The rearrangement links TRBV19 to TRBJ2-3; 8 positions match TRBD2. Germline loops: CDR1 LNHDA, CDR2 SQIVND (reference sequence). This CDR3 is 15 amino acids long. V was pared by 3 bases and J by 3 bases, with 5 bases of the junction left unmatched. CDR3 nucleotide sequence: TGTGCCAGTAGTATCGGGGGGGCGCTTACAGATACGCAGTATTTT. Amino acids: CASSIGGALTDTQYF.

J is TRBJ1-3 and V is TRBV11-3; a weak D match, TRBD1 (6 bases). Germline CDR1 and CDR2: SGHNT and YENEEA. Trimming shortened V by 5 bases and J by 8 bases, and 19 bases separated the two germline ends. The CDR3 covers 15 residues. This chain's CDR3 is CASSPWGTSWDTIYF. CDR3 sequence (DNA): TGTGCCAGCAGCCCCTGGGGGACAAGCTGGGACACCATATATTTT.

The chain couples TRBV7-2 to TRBJ1-4; TRBD1 matches 7 bases. The V and J ends lost 5 bases and 0 bases, in that order; junction bases with no gene match: 6. Germline CDR1 reads SGHTA; CDR2 reads FQGNSA. The CDR3 consists of 16 residues. CDR3 coding DNA: TGTGCCAGCAGCCTACAGGGGTTTGCAACTAATGAAAAACTGTTTTTT. Encoded protein: CASSLQGFATNEKLFF.

This clone has just one count. The V gene is TRBV10-3, the J gene TRBJ2-7, with 7 positions matching TRBD2. The CDR3 sequence is 12 residues long. The J segment lost 4 bases and the V segment lost 11 bases, leaving 8 bases of the junction unmatched. The germline gives CDR1 ENHRY, CDR2 SYGVKD. In DNA, the CDR3 is TGTGCCTCCCGGCCGGGGGGTTACGAGCAGTACTTC. It encodes CASRPGGYEQYF.

The CDR3 here is CASSGSSGGSVDGYTF. Here the CDR3 DNA reads TGTGCCAGCAGTGGATCATCGGGGGGCTCCGTTGATGGCTACACCTTC. The chain joins TRBV6-1 to TRBJ1-2; tentatively, D is TRBD1 (6 bases). Germline V gives CDR1 MNHNS, CDR2 SASEGT. The V end was cut by 4 bases, the J end by 6 bases, with 21 bases between. CDR3 length: 16 amino acids.

V usage is TRBV5-1 and J usage is TRBJ1-4; tentative D call: TRBD1 (6 bases). Germline CDR1 reads SGHRS; CDR2 reads YFSETQ. The CDR3 spans 13 residues. Between the trimmed V and J ends, which lost 4 bases and 5 bases, there was a span of 9 bases. This CDR3 reads CASSPGQNEKLFF. CDR3 DNA sequence: TGCGCCAGCAGCCCAGGACAGAATGAAAAACTGTTTTTT.

This clone was seen only a few times. The chain joins TRBV29-1 to TRBJ1-1; 7 bases line up with TRBD1. V gave up 4 bases and J gave up 1 base; unmatched junction bases: 12. This CDR3 spans 16 amino acids. The germline CDR1 and CDR2 sequences are SQVTM and ANQGSEA. CDR3 region: CSVGLRLGQPNTEAFF. The DNA of the CDR3 is TGCAGCGTTGGTCTCCGATTGGGACAGCCGAACACTGAAGCTTTCTTT.

This clone was seen a few times. CDR3 DNA: TGTGCCAGCAGCTTCCCGGGGGGGATTGAGACCCAGTACTTC. Translation gives CASSFPGGIETQYF. The chain joins TRBV5-8 to TRBJ2-5; 8 bases align to TRBD2. CDR1 is SGHTS and CDR2 is YDEGEE in the germline V gene. The CDR3 contains 14 residues. V trimming: 2 bases; J trimming: 5 bases; junction bases outside the gene matches: 5. The whole variable domain, remainder taken from reference TRBV5-8 and TRBJ2-5, is EAGVTQSPTHLIKTRGQQATLRCSPISGHTSVYWYQQALGLGLQFLLWYDEGEERNRGNFPPRFSGRQFPNYSSELNVNALELEDSALYLCASSFPGGIETQYFGPGTRLLVL.

The chain carries TRBV5-5 and TRBJ1-2; D may be TRBD1 (6 bases). V was trimmed by 4 bases and J by 3 bases, leaving 13 bases between them. Germline-derived CDR1 and CDR2 are SGHKS and YYEKEE (reference sequence). The CDR3 spans 14 residues. For the CDR3, the DNA is TGTGCCAGCAGCCCGACGGACAGCTACTATGGCTACACCTTC. Protein sequence: CASSPTDSYYGYTF.

The V gene is TRBV6-5, the J gene TRBJ1-1; no definite D call. Trimming shortened V by 0 bases and J by 0 bases, and 8 bases separated the two germline ends. The CDR3 totals 15 residues. CDR1 is MNHEY and CDR2 is SVGAGI in the germline V gene. The CDR3 spells CASSYSSRMNTEAFF. The DNA of the CDR3 is TGTGCCAGCAGTTACTCGTCCAGGATGAACACTGAAGCTTTCTTT.

This clone turned up a few times. The genes are TRBV5-6 and TRBJ1-2, with D possibly being TRBD1 (5 bases). This CDR3 region has 13 residues. Trimming removed 6 bases from V and 0 bases from J, with 9 bases in between. Germline values: CDR1 SGHDT, CDR2 YYEEEE. The CDR3 DNA follows: TGTGCCAGCACCGCGGGGGCTAACTATGGCTACACCTTC. Amino acids: CASTAGANYGYTF.

This clone has only a few counts. V usage is TRBV6-5 and J usage is TRBJ1-5, with TRBD1 as a possible D gene (5 bases). This CDR3 contains 15 residues. From germline, CDR1 is MNHEY and CDR2 SVGAGI. V dropped 6 bases and J dropped 0 bases, with 12 bases sitting between them. CDR3 in DNA: TGTGCCAGCAGAGATCAGGGTTTTAGCAATCAGCCCCAGCATTTT. Residues: CASRDQGFSNQPQHF.